The rows below give T cell receptor beta chains drawn from one sample of a study of PD-L1 blockade in urothelial cancer. Repertoires were generated with immunoSEQ multiplex PCR, while TCRdb's copy carries only in-frame clones and drops some. The sample shows over 50,000 clones, about 86% of them seen only once. This sample comprised PBMCs, obtained around atezolizumab (anti-PD-L1) treatment. The receptors here all came from a man aged 45-65 years with urothelial cancer. CDR3s include the opening cysteine and the closing phenylalanine or tryptophan. Each record gives: V gene, J gene, clone size, D gene, CDR3 protein, CDR3 DNA. The D gene is left open where the match is weak. Size is omitted from some rows. Given values are once, few, many or a class for expanded clones.

V gene: TRBV5-6; J gene: TRBJ1-6; clone size: .; D gene: TRBD1; CDR3 protein: CASSSTDRGLYNSPLHF; CDR3 DNA: TGTGCCAGCAGCTCGACGGACAGGGGGCTGTATAATTCACCCCTCCACTTT
V gene: TRBV5-1; J gene: TRBJ1-6; clone size: .; D gene: .; CDR3 protein: CASSLSLQVPLNSPLHF; CDR3 DNA: TGCGCCAGCAGCTTGTCCCTACAGGTACCGCTTAATTCACCCCTCCACTTT
V gene: TRBV28; J gene: TRBJ1-5; clone size: few; D gene: .; CDR3 protein: CASSLSGGHQPQHF; CDR3 DNA: TGTGCCAGCAGTTTATCGGGGGGGCACCAGCCCCAGCATTTT
V gene: TRBV18; J gene: TRBJ1-1; clone size: .; D gene: .; CDR3 protein: CASSPRGNTEAFF; CDR3 DNA: TGTGCCAGCTCACCGCGGGGGAACACTGAAGCTTTCTTT
V gene: TRBV7-8; J gene: TRBJ2-7; clone size: .; D gene: TRBD1; CDR3 protein: CASSAGFDRGYYEQYF; CDR3 DNA: TGTGCCAGCAGCGCCGGGTTCGACAGGGGCTATTACGAGCAGTACTTC
V gene: TRBV18; J gene: TRBJ2-3; clone size: .; D gene: TRBD1; CDR3 protein: CASSPGQVGADTQYF; CDR3 DNA: TGTGCCAGCTCACCCGGACAGGTTGGCGCAGATACGCAGTATTTT
V gene: TRBV11-3; J gene: TRBJ2-1; clone size: .; D gene: .; CDR3 protein: CASSLRVYNEQFF; CDR3 DNA: TGTGCCAGCAGCTTGCGGGTTTACAATGAGCAGTTCTTC
V gene: TRBV10-2; J gene: TRBJ2-1; clone size: .; D gene: TRBD2; CDR3 protein: CASSRTSGPSGNEQFF; CDR3 DNA: TGCGCCAGCAGTCGGACTAGCGGGCCCTCAGGCAATGAGCAGTTCTTC
V gene: TRBV15; J gene: TRBJ2-7; clone size: .; D gene: .; CDR3 protein: CATSRDQGAYEQYF; CDR3 DNA: TGTGCCACCAGCAGAGATCAGGGTGCCTACGAGCAGTACTTC
V gene: TRBV12-5; J gene: TRBJ2-1; clone size: .; D gene: .; CDR3 protein: CASGLVHTQGYEQFF; CDR3 DNA: TGTGCTAGTGGTTTGGTACATACACAGGGCTATGAGCAGTTCTTC
V gene: TRBV7-6; J gene: TRBJ1-1; clone size: .; D gene: TRBD1; CDR3 protein: CASSTTTGDTEAFF; CDR3 DNA: TGTGCCAGCAGCACAACGACAGGGGACACTGAAGCTTTCTTT
V gene: TRBV27; J gene: TRBJ2-7; clone size: once; D gene: TRBD2; CDR3 protein: CASSLRREAYEQYF; CDR3 DNA: TGTGCCAGCAGTTTAAGGCGGGAGGCCTACGAGCAGTACTTC
V gene: TRBV5-1; J gene: TRBJ1-2; clone size: .; D gene: TRBD1; CDR3 protein: CASSLDTGGDYGYTF; CDR3 DNA: TGCGCCAGCAGCTTGGATACAGGGGGCGACTATGGCTACACCTTC
V gene: TRBV30; J gene: TRBJ1-2; clone size: .; D gene: .; CDR3 protein: CAWRRMAENYGYTF; CDR3 DNA: TGTGCCTGGAGGAGGATGGCGGAAAACTATGGCTACACCTTC
V gene: TRBV18; J gene: TRBJ1-1; clone size: .; D gene: .; CDR3 protein: CASSLNTDRNTEAFF; CDR3 DNA: TGTGCCAGCTCACTCAATACGGACAGGAACACTGAAGCTTTCTTT
V gene: TRBV5-5; J gene: TRBJ1-3; clone size: .; D gene: .; CDR3 protein: CASSLAVTGNTIYF; CDR3 DNA: TGTGCCAGCAGCTTAGCGGTGACTGGAAACACCATATATTTT
V gene: TRBV16; J gene: TRBJ1-1; clone size: .; D gene: .; CDR3 protein: CASSQSYFGNTEAFF; CDR3 DNA: TGTGCCAGCAGCCAATCTTATTTCGGGAACACTGAAGCTTTCTTT
V gene: TRBV28; J gene: TRBJ2-3; clone size: .; D gene: TRBD2; CDR3 protein: CASSTPRDWGAGGDTQYF; CDR3 DNA: TGTGCCAGCAGCACCCCCCGGGACTGGGGAGCGGGGGGTGATACGCAGTATTTT
V gene: TRBV10-2; J gene: TRBJ1-5; clone size: .; D gene: TRBD1; CDR3 protein: CASSSRQGPNQPQHF; CDR3 DNA: TGCGCCAGCAGTTCGCGACAGGGTCCCAATCAGCCCCAGCATTTT
V gene: TRBV21-1; J gene: TRBJ2-1; clone size: .; D gene: .; CDR3 protein: CASSKDGQREGSSYNEQFF; CDR3 DNA: TGTGCCAGCAGCAAAGACGGACAGCGGGAGGGTTCGTCCTACAATGAGCAGTTCTTC
V gene: TRBV9; J gene: TRBJ1-1; clone size: .; D gene: TRBD1; CDR3 protein: CASSVGQSTEAFF; CDR3 DNA: TGTGCCAGCAGCGTGGGACAGAGCACTGAAGCTTTCTTT
V gene: TRBV7-9; J gene: TRBJ2-7; clone size: .; D gene: TRBD2; CDR3 protein: CASSPLLLVAGGNTYEQYF; CDR3 DNA: TGTGCCAGCAGCCCCCTACTTCTTGTAGCGGGAGGGAACACCTACGAGCAGTACTTC
V gene: TRBV5-1; J gene: TRBJ1-4; clone size: .; D gene: TRBD1; CDR3 protein: CASSLSTGGEKLFF; CDR3 DNA: TGCGCCAGCAGCTTGTCCACAGGGGGCGAAAAACTGTTTTTT
V gene: TRBV14; J gene: TRBJ1-2; clone size: .; D gene: TRBD1; CDR3 protein: CASSQIQGAAGGYTF; CDR3 DNA: TGTGCCAGCAGCCAGATACAGGGGGCCGCTGGGGGCTACACCTTC
V gene: TRBV9; J gene: TRBJ2-5; clone size: .; D gene: TRBD1; CDR3 protein: CASSGWDRGDETQYF; CDR3 DNA: TGTGCCAGCAGCGGCTGGGACAGGGGCGATGAGACCCAGTACTTC
V gene: TRBV9; J gene: TRBJ2-7; clone size: .; D gene: TRBD1; CDR3 protein: CASSAGQGGYYEQYF; CDR3 DNA: TGTGCCAGCAGCGCGGGACAGGGGGGGTACTACGAGCAGTACTTC
V gene: TRBV5-1; J gene: TRBJ2-7; clone size: .; D gene: TRBD2; CDR3 protein: CASSVQPGLAGDNEQYF; CDR3 DNA: TGCGCCAGCAGCGTTCAACCGGGACTAGCGGGAGACAACGAGCAGTACTTC
V gene: TRBV9; J gene: TRBJ2-5; clone size: few; D gene: TRBD2; CDR3 protein: CASSVAAGGGRETQYF; CDR3 DNA: TGTGCCAGCAGCGTAGCAGCGGGAGGGGGACGAGAGACCCAGTACTTC